What follows are 25 T cell receptor beta chains derived from one specimen sequenced in a study of beta chain features in type 1 diabetes. Reverse transcribing all isolated RNA meant expressed TCRB transcripts were sequenced. Measured with immunoSEQ multiplex PCR; TCRdb has only the in-frame clones, and not every one. This table holds approximately 160,000 clones, less than 9.5% found once. Material: central memory CD4+ T cells from blood. The receptors stem from a woman aged 18-29 years in good health.

This chain joins TRBV18 and TRBJ2-3, with 7 nucleotides matching TRBD1. Germline CDR1 is KGHSH and CDR2 is LQKENI. Trimming at V came to 4 bases and at J to 3 bases, leaving 13 bases not matched to a gene. The CDR3 extends over 17 amino acids. The CDR3 DNA reads as TGTGCCAGCTCACTTCAGTCATCGACAGGGCGTACAGATACGCAGTATTTT. Encoded protein: CASSLQSSTGRTDTQYF.

This clone showed up just a few times. The chain joins TRBV2 to TRBJ2-1, with 7 bases identical to TRBD2. The V segment lost 7 bases and the J segment 14 bases; nucleotides outside the gene matches: 8. Germline-derived CDR1 and CDR2 are SNHLY and FYNNEI. This CDR3 has 11 amino acids. The CDR3 sequence: CASNSGTMEFF. CDR3 nucleotides: TGTGCCAGCAACTCCGGGACTATGGAGTTCTTC.

This chain connects TRBV5-1 to TRBJ2-4; 7 bases line up with TRBD1. V gave up 3 bases and J gave up 0 bases; unmatched junction bases: 6. There are 16 residues in the CDR3. Germline CDR1 is SGHRS and CDR2 is YFSETQ. DNA of the CDR3: TGCGCCAGCAGCTCTGGGACAGATGTAGCCAAAAACATTCAGTACTTC. This translates into CASSSGTDVAKNIQYF.

The V gene is TRBV9, the J gene TRBJ2-1; 8 bases map to TRBD2. This CDR3 spans 15 amino acids. Germline V gives CDR1 SGDLS, CDR2 YYNGEE. V was clipped by 7 bases and J by 4 bases; unmatched bases: 10. This CDR3 is CASDPGGAAYNEQFF. The DNA for the CDR3 is TGTGCCAGCGACCCGGGAGGGGCAGCTTACAATGAGCAGTTCTTC. The full variable domain, its missing parts supplied by reference TRBV9 and TRBJ2-1, is DSGVTQTPKHLITATGQRVTLRCSPRSGDLSVYWYQQSLDQGLQFLIQYYNGEERAKGNILERFSAQQFPDLHSELNLSSLELGDSALYFCASDPGGAAYNEQFFGPGTRLTVL.

V gene TRBV7-2 combines with J gene TRBJ1-1, with 9 bases fitting TRBD1. In germline, CDR1 is SGHTA, CDR2 FQGNSA. The CDR3 has 14 amino acids. J gave up 4 bases and V 7 bases, and 7 bases lay outside the gene matches. The CDR3 bases are TGTGCCAGCAACCGGGACAGGGTATCCACTGAAGCTTTCTTT. The encoded protein is CASNRDRVSTEAFF.

The genes are TRBV7-9 and TRBJ1-1; maybe TRBD1 (6 bases). Trimming took off 5 bases at V and 4 bases at J, with 14 bases between the two ends. The CDR3 extends over 14 amino acids. CDR1 and CDR2 from the germline V gene are SEHNR and FQNEAQ (reference sequence). CDR3 amino acids: CASSATPGVTEAFF. For the CDR3, the DNA is TGTGCCAGCAGCGCTACCCCAGGGGTCACTGAAGCTTTCTTT.

V is TRBV5-1 and J is TRBJ2-2; 7 bases align to TRBD1. Germline V gives CDR1 SGHRS, CDR2 YFSETQ. This CDR3 has 14 residues. V was pared by 2 bases and J by 9 bases, with 7 bases of the junction left unmatched. The CDR3 coding sequence is TGCGCCAGCAGCTTACAGGGGAGCCAAAGGGAGCTGTTTTTT. This sequence encodes CASSLQGSQRELFF. The full variable domain, its missing parts supplied by reference TRBV5-1 and TRBJ2-2, is KAGVTQTPRYLIKTRGQQVTLSCSPISGHRSVSWYQQTPGQGLQFLFEYFSETQRNKGNFPGRFSGRQFSNSRSEMNVSTLELGDSALYLCASSLQGSQRELFFGEGSRLTVL.

The chain recombines TRBV9 with TRBJ1-1, with D uncertain. V gave up 4 bases and J gave up 4 bases, with 11 bases separating them. This CDR3 is 13 amino acids long. From germline, CDR1 is SGDLS and CDR2 YYNGEE. Here the CDR3 reads CASSPEVPTEAFF. CDR3 in DNA: TGTGCCAGCAGCCCAGAGGTCCCCACTGAAGCTTTCTTT.

V usage is TRBV30 and J usage is TRBJ2-5; the D gene is possibly TRBD1 (5 bases). The better agreement between TRBJ2-7 and the DNA end casts doubt on the J call. Germline V CDR1 and CDR2: GTSNPN, SVGIG (reference sequence). The CDR3 sequence is 12 residues long. The CDR3 loop reads CAWSRGPYEQYF. CDR3 nucleotide sequence: TGTGCCTGGAGTAGGGGCCCCTACGAGCAGTACTTC.

The chain recombines TRBV6-5 with TRBJ1-1; TRBD1 might be the D (6 bases). Germline loops: CDR1 MNHEY, CDR2 SVGAGI. V lost 6 bases to trimming and J lost 0 bases, with 14 bases between them. CDR3 length equals 15 residues. The CDR3 reads CASSGPTGMNTEAFF. Here the CDR3 DNA reads TGTGCCAGCAGCGGCCCGACAGGTATGAACACTGAAGCTTTCTTT.

This clone was counted a few times. This sequence joins TRBV29-1 and TRBJ1-1; no clear D gene. Germline CDR1 SQVTM, CDR2 ANQGSEA. The CDR3 runs to 12 residues. The V end lost 6 bases, the J end lost 8 bases, and 16 bases lay between the germline ends. The CDR3 here is CSVREAAGEAFF. The CDR3 nucleotides read TGCAGCGTCCGGGAGGCGGCGGGAGAAGCTTTCTTT.

This chain joins TRBV6-1 and TRBJ2-7, with TRBD2 identical over 8 bases. Germline loops: CDR1 MNHNS, CDR2 SASEGT. This CDR3 has 14 residues. After removal of 7 bases from V and 1 base from J, the junction contained 6 bases not matched to a gene. CDR3 DNA: TGTGCCAGCATGGTAGGCGGGGGGTCCTACGAGCAGTACTTC. It encodes CASMVGGGSYEQYF.

Only a few counts were recorded for this clone. The rearrangement joins TRBV5-1 to TRBJ2-7; a weak D match, TRBD1 (6 bases). Trimming took 4 bases from V and 5 from J, leaving 19 bases between them. The CDR3 runs to 15 residues. CDR1 is SGHRS, CDR2 YFSETQ, per germline. The CDR3 here is CASSPEGDTLHEQYF. The CDR3 DNA reads TGCGCCAGCAGCCCCGAGGGGGATACCCTCCACGAGCAGTACTTC.

The chain couples TRBV11-2 to TRBJ2-7; a weak D match, TRBD1 (5 bases). The length of the CDR3 is 14 residues. V was trimmed by 0 bases and J by 1 base, leaving 7 bases between them. The germline CDR1 and CDR2 sequences are SGHAT and FQNNGV. CDR3 sequence: CASSLERQSYEQYF. CDR3 nucleotide sequence: TGTGCCAGCAGCTTAGAGAGACAGTCCTACGAGCAGTACTTC.

This clone was counted a few times. The DNA for the CDR3 is TGCGCCAGCAGCACCTTAGCGGGGCGCACAGATACGCAGTATTTT. Translating gives CASSTLAGRTDTQYF. The chain carries TRBV5-1 and TRBJ2-3; 8 nucleotides line up with TRBD2. Germline V gene sequence: CDR1 SGHRS, CDR2 YFSETQ. This CDR3 region has 15 residues. J lost 1 base, V lost 4 bases, and 5 bases had no gene match.

This clone was picked up a small number of times. V and J are TRBV5-4 and TRBJ2-1; maybe TRBD1 (6 bases). The CDR3 runs 16 residues. V dropped 0 bases and J dropped 4 bases, with 14 bases sitting between them. Per germline, CDR1 SGHNT and CDR2 YYREEE (reference sequence). CDR3 region: CASSLVGQGSYNEQFF. Here the CDR3 DNA reads TGTGCCAGCAGCTTGGTAGGCCAGGGGAGTTACAATGAGCAGTTCTTC. The variable domain in full, with the rest retrieved from reference TRBV5-4 and TRBJ2-1, is ETGVTQSPTHLIKTRGQQVTLRCSSQSGHNTVSWYQQALGQGPQFIFQYYREEENGRGNFPPRFSGLQFPNYSSELNVNALELDDSALYLCASSLVGQGSYNEQFFGPGTRLTVL.

The rearrangement joins TRBV10-3 to TRBJ1-1; TRBD1 is a possible D gene (5 bases). V was shortened by 10 bases and J by 0 bases, with 12 bases between the two germline ends. The CDR3 loop spans 13 amino acids. Germline CDR1 and CDR2: ENHRY and SYGVKD. CDR3 loop: CATEKGMNTEAFF. The CDR3 DNA follows: TGTGCCACCGAGAAGGGGATGAACACTGAAGCTTTCTTT.

To note about this clone: Other DNA sequences in the sample encode the same CDR3. The chain uses TRBV5-6 and TRBJ1-1; D uncertain. The V gene lost 3 bases and the J gene lost 0 bases, with 6 bases spanning the gap. This CDR3 spans 13 amino acids. Germline assignment: CDR1 SGHDT and CDR2 YYEEEE. As DNA, the CDR3 is TGTGCCAGCAGCTCCACAATGAACACTGAAGCTTTCTTT. Translating gives CASSSTMNTEAFF.

This clone was counted only a few times. This chain links TRBV15 with TRBJ2-5; D call uncertain. This CDR3 has 14 residues. Trimming pared 1 base from V and 1 base from J, leaving 7 bases between. Germline CDR1 LNHNV, CDR2 YYDKDF (reference sequence). The CDR3 protein is CATSRVYSQETQYF. For the CDR3, the DNA is TGTGCCACCAGCAGAGTTTACAGCCAAGAGACCCAGTACTTC.

The chain uses TRBV30 and TRBJ2-3, with TRBD2 as a possible D gene (6 bases). V lost 0 bases, J lost 4 bases, and 17 bases lay in between. CDR1 and CDR2 (germline): GTSNPN, SVGIG (reference sequence). The CDR3 loop spans 16 amino acids. The CDR3 DNA sequence: TGTGCCTGGAGTGTACCCCGGGAGTGGTGGGCAGATACGCAGTATTTT. Protein sequence: CAWSVPREWWADTQYF.

This clone came up a few times. The V gene is TRBV9, the J gene TRBJ1-2; TRBD1 agrees at 8 bases. Germline loops: CDR1 SGDLS, CDR2 YYNGEE. The CDR3 is 14 amino acids. With V trimmed by 0 bases and J by 7 bases, 5 bases remained unmatched. CDR3 protein: CASSVAQGAGGYTF. The CDR3 nucleotides are TGTGCCAGCAGCGTAGCTCAGGGGGCGGGTGGCTACACCTTC.

This clone was recorded at least ten times. V is TRBV5-4 and J is TRBJ2-7; D uncertain. This CDR3 comprises 14 residues. Per germline, CDR1 SGHNT and CDR2 YYREEE (reference sequence). Trimming removed 4 bases from V and 2 bases from J, with 13 bases in between. The CDR3 sequence: CASSRDVGPYEQYF. CDR3 in DNA: TGTGCCAGCAGCCGCGACGTGGGCCCCTACGAGCAGTACTTC.

The chain has TRBV5-1 and TRBJ1-5, with D hard to call. V was clipped by 0 bases and J by 8 bases, with 15 bases between them. The CDR3 loop spans 15 amino acids. Germline CDR1 SGHRS, CDR2 YFSETQ. The CDR3 region has the DNA TGCGCCAGCAGCTTGGATGGGAGAGAGGGTGAGCCCCAGCATTTT. As protein: CASSLDGREGEPQHF.

This clone was counted a few times. The chain couples TRBV29-1 to TRBJ1-4; possible D gene TRBD1, 6 bases. This CDR3 spans 10 amino acids. The germline CDR1 and CDR2 sequences are SQVTM and ANQGSEA. The CDR3 reads CAPGDEKLFF. The CDR3 DNA reads TGCGCCCCAGGGGATGAAAAACTGTTTTTT. The whole variable domain, filled in from reference TRBV29-1 and TRBJ1-4, reads SAVISQKPSRDICQRGTSLTIQCQVDSQVTMMFWYRQQPGQSLTLIATANQGSEATYESGFVIDKFPISRPNLTFSTLTVSNMSPEDSSIYLCAPGDEKLFFGSGTQLSVL.

Only a few counts were recorded for this clone. The genes are TRBV4-3 and TRBJ1-6; tentatively, D is TRBD1 (6 bases). CDR1 and CDR2 (germline): LGHNA, YSLEER. This CDR3 region has 16 residues. V lost 0 bases, J lost 7 bases, and 13 bases lay in between. CDR3 sequence reads: CASSQEYARGNSPLHF. The CDR3 DNA reads TGCGCCAGCAGCCAAGAGTACGCCAGGGGAAATTCACCCCTCCACTTT.